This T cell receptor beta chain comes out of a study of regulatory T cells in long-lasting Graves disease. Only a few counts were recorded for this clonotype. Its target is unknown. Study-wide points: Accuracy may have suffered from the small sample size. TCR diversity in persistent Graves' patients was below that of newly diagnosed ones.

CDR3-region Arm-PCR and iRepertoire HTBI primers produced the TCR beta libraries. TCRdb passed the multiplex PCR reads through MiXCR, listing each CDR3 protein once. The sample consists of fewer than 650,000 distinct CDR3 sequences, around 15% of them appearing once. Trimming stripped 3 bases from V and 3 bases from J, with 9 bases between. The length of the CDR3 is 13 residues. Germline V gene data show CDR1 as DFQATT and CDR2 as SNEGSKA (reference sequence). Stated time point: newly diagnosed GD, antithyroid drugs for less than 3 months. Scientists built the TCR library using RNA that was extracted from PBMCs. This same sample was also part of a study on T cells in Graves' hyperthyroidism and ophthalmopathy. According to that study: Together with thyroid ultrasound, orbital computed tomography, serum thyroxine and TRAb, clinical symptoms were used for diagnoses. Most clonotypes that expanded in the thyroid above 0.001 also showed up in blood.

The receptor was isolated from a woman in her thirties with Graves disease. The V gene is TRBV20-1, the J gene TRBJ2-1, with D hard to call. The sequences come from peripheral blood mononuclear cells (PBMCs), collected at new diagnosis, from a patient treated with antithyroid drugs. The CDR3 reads CSASRINYNEQFF. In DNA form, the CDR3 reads TGCAGTGCTAGCCGAATTAACTACAATGAGCAGTTCTTC.